Detailed here is one T cell receptor (beta chain). The sample is drawn from a study of blood T cell repertoires in COVID-19. Whole-study context: COVID-19 samples, acute and convalescent, were from the United States, Italy and Spain.

The CDR3 loop spans 14 amino acids. Deletions cut 3 bases from V and 5 bases from J, with 12 bases between. Germline assignment: CDR1 LGHDT and CDR2 YNNKEL (reference sequence). Produced via immunoSEQ multiplex PCR; TCRdb's table is partial and in-frame only. The sample lists some 170,000 clones, roughly 81% occurring once. The source is a woman between 40 and 55 years old with COVID-19, enrolled during active disease. The sequenced sample consisted of peripheral blood. This chain links TRBV3-1 (or the pseudogene TRBV3-2) with TRBJ2-3; perhaps TRBD2 as D (6 bases). CDR3 DNA sequence: TGTGCCAGCAGCCAGGTGAGGCGGGGAGATACGCAGTATTTT. Its translation: CASSQVRRGDTQYF.